The 27 T cell receptor beta chains given below trace back to one sample, sequenced in a study of cytomegalovirus exposure and HLA in healthy donors. PCR primers comprised 60 Vbeta and 13 Jbeta primers. Produced via immunoSEQ multiplex PCR; TCRdb's table is partial and in-frame only. This sample has around 220,000 clones, with roughly 80% found just once. Sequenced input: PBMCs. These receptors were collected from a man between 35 and 55 years old in good health and CMV-seronegative.

V usage is TRBV27 and J usage is TRBJ1-4; 7 nucleotides match TRBD1. CDR1 is MNHEY, CDR2 SMNVEV, per germline (reference sequence). The CDR3 is 14 residues long. The V and J ends lost 8 bases and 8 bases, in that order; junction bases with no gene match: 11. In DNA, the CDR3 is TGTGCCAGCTCGCGAGGGGGCTTCGGGGAAAAACTGTTTTTT. Its translation is CASSRGGFGEKLFF.

This chain links TRBV30 with TRBJ2-5; D is perhaps TRBD2 (5 bases). The CDR3 totals 11 residues. Germline CDR1 and CDR2: GTSNPN and SVGIG (reference sequence). Trimming cost V 3 bases and J 11 bases, with 13 bases left between them. CDR3 DNA sequence: TGTGCCTGGAGCGGACTCGTTGCGCAGTACTTC. Encoded protein: CAWSGLVAQYF. The whole variable domain, remainder taken from reference TRBV30 and TRBJ2-5, is SQTIHQWPATLVQPVGSPLSLECTVEGTSNPNLYWYRQAAGRGLQLLFYSVGIGQISSEVPQNLSASRPQDRQFILSSKKLLLSDSGFYLCAWSGLVAQYFGPGTRLLVL.

The rearrangement uses TRBV15 and TRBJ1-1; no clear D. CDR3 length equals 14 residues. Germline V gene data show CDR1 as LNHNV and CDR2 as YYDKDF (reference sequence). V was pared by 0 bases and J by 3 bases, with 8 bases between. The CDR3 sequence is CATSRDRGDTEAFF. CDR3 DNA sequence: TGTGCCACCAGCAGAGATCGGGGAGACACTGAAGCTTTCTTT.

CDR3 bases: TGTGCCAGCAACCTTAACAGGGGTCTCACTGAAGCTTTCTTT. It codes for CASNLNRGLTEAFF. The V gene is TRBV6-1, the J gene TRBJ1-1, with 7 bases aligning to TRBD1. Germline V lookup: CDR1 MNHNS, CDR2 SASEGT. The CDR3 contains 14 residues. Trimming removed 7 bases from V and 4 bases from J; junction bases left unmatched: 9.

This clone was observed once. V and J are TRBV6-5 and TRBJ2-7; 10 nucleotides match TRBD1. This CDR3 has 14 residues. Germline-derived CDR1 and CDR2 are MNHEY and SVGAGI. V dropped 5 bases and J dropped 4; count of bases not matched to a gene: 5. For the CDR3, the DNA is TGTGCCAGCAGTATTCGGGACAGGGGTTACGAGCAGTACTTC. Protein sequence: CASSIRDRGYEQYF.

V is TRBV2 and J is TRBJ1-5; no firm D call. CDR3 length: 15 amino acids. Trimming left V 1 base short and J 3 bases short, with 10 bases between. Per germline, CDR1 SNHLY and CDR2 FYNNEI. The CDR3 DNA reads as TGTGCCAGCAGTGAAGAAAACAGTAACAATCAGCCCCAGCATTTT. Protein product: CASSEENSNNQPQHF.

This clone appeared a single time. This chain links TRBV7-3 with TRBJ2-2, with D unclear. The CDR3 runs to 14 residues. Germline V CDR1 and CDR2: SGHTA, FQGTGA. Trimming took off 2 bases at V and 7 bases at J, with 11 bases between the two ends. The CDR3 DNA reads TGTGCCAGCAGCTTATTTCCCGCGATCGGGGAGCTGTTTTTT. Protein: CASSLFPAIGELFF.

J is TRBJ1-5 and V is TRBV2; unclear D gene. The CDR3 runs 13 residues. Trimming removed 5 bases at V and 5 bases at J, with 10 bases between. Germline V gives CDR1 SNHLY, CDR2 FYNNEI. Here the CDR3 reads CASSSTLDQPQHF. The DNA for the CDR3 is TGTGCCAGCAGTTCTACCCTGGATCAGCCCCAGCATTTT.

The chain combines TRBV11-2 with TRBJ2-1, with D perhaps TRBD2 (5 bases). The germline V gene encodes CDR1 SGHAT and CDR2 FQNNGV. CDR3 length equals 20 residues. Trimming pared 0 bases from V and 8 bases from J, leaving 29 bases between. Here the CDR3 DNA reads TGTGCCAGCAGCTTAGATAGGCCCGTTCCGCGGCCTGTTCCGGGGTATGAGCAGTTCTTC. It yields the protein CASSLDRPVPRPVPGYEQFF.

This clone was seen only once. The V and J genes are TRBV6-1 and TRBJ1-2; perhaps TRBD1 as D (5 bases). Germline values: CDR1 MNHNS, CDR2 SASEGT. V shed 2 bases and J shed 4 bases, with 8 bases lying between them. The CDR3 has 13 amino acids. The CDR3 nucleotides are TGTGCCAGCAGTGAATCAGGGCGCTATGGCTACACCTTC. It is translated as CASSESGRYGYTF.

This clone was found once. This chain links TRBV7-9 with TRBJ2-3; the D gene is possibly TRBD1 (6 bases). Trimming took off 5 bases at V and 2 bases at J, with 11 bases between the two ends. Per germline, CDR1 SEHNR and CDR2 FQNEAQ (reference sequence). The CDR3 has 14 residues. CDR3 loop: CASSPWTDTDTQYF. DNA of the CDR3: TGTGCCAGCAGCCCCTGGACAGACACAGATACGCAGTATTTT. Full variable domain (rest looked up from reference TRBV7-9 and TRBJ2-3): DTGVSQNPRHKITKRGQNVTFRCDPISEHNRLYWYRQTLGQGPEFLTYFQNEAQLEKSRLLSDRFSAERPKGSFSTLEIQRTEQGDSAMYLCASSPWTDTDTQYFGPGTRLTVL.

This clone has more than one count but fewer than ten. This sequence joins TRBV7-9 and TRBJ2-5; D not resolved. CDR1 is SEHNR, CDR2 FQNEAQ, per germline (reference sequence). This CDR3 contains 13 residues. V was clipped by 1 base and J by 5 bases, with 8 bases between them. CDR3: CASSLGTRETQYF. The CDR3 DNA is TGTGCCAGCAGCTTAGGTACCCGGGAGACCCAGTACTTC. Based on the CDR3 plus reference TRBV7-9 and TRBJ2-5, the full variable domain is DTGVSQNPRHKITKRGQNVTFRCDPISEHNRLYWYRQTLGQGPEFLTYFQNEAQLEKSRLLSDRFSAERPKGSFSTLEIQRTEQGDSAMYLCASSLGTRETQYFGPGTRLLVL.

This rearrangement joins TRBV2 to TRBJ2-5; 12 bases align to TRBD2. Per the germline V gene, CDR1 is SNHLY and CDR2 is FYNNEI. This CDR3 has 19 residues. The junction had 11 bases not matched to a gene; V was cut back by 3 bases and J by 0 bases. The CDR3 region has the DNA TGTGCCAGCAGTGACCACTCCGGGACTAGCGGGCCGTACCAAGAGACCCAGTACTTC. This sequence encodes CASSDHSGTSGPYQETQYF.

This chain uses TRBV28 with TRBJ2-7; the D gene is possibly TRBD1 (6 bases). From germline, CDR1 is MDHEN and CDR2 SYDVKM. Trimming took 3 bases from V and 3 from J, leaving 15 bases between them. CDR3 length equals 15 residues. CDR3 sequence reads: CASSLGQGAVYEQYF. CDR3 in DNA: TGTGCCAGCAGTTTGGGACAAGGGGCCGTCTACGAGCAGTACTTC.

This clone showed up just a few times. The V and J genes are TRBV7-2 and TRBJ2-3, with TRBD2 identical over 8 bases. The CDR3 spans 15 residues. V trimming: 5 bases; J trimming: 2 bases; junction bases outside the gene matches: 6. CDR1 SGHTA and CDR2 FQGNSA come from the germline V gene. Here the CDR3 DNA reads TGTGCCAGCAGCACTAGCGGAGACCTCACAGATACGCAGTATTTT. Its translation: CASSTSGDLTDTQYF.

This sequence joins TRBV28 and TRBJ2-1, with D possibly being TRBD1 (5 bases). V shed 6 bases and J shed 8 bases, with 14 bases lying between them. Germline CDR1 MDHEN, CDR2 SYDVKM. This CDR3 comprises 13 residues. CDR3 loop: CASRSTDSDEQFF. The CDR3 nucleotides are TGTGCCAGCAGATCGACAGACTCGGATGAGCAGTTCTTC.

The chain is built from TRBV6-5 and TRBJ1-2; 8 positions agree with TRBD1. This CDR3 contains 14 residues. CDR1 and CDR2 from the germline V gene are MNHEY and SVGAGI. With 6 bases clipped from V and 2 bases from J, the junction kept 5 bases outside the gene matches. CDR3 residues: CASSTGQGNYGYTF. The CDR3 DNA reads as TGTGCCAGCAGCACCGGACAGGGCAACTATGGCTACACCTTC.

This chain links TRBV10-3 with TRBJ1-1; the D gene is possibly TRBD1 (5 bases). The germline V gene encodes CDR1 ENHRY and CDR2 SYGVKD. This CDR3 spans 14 amino acids. Trimming stripped 6 bases from V and 11 bases from J, with 22 bases between. The CDR3 sequence: CAISYRDGAEGAFF. Written as DNA, the CDR3 is TGTGCCATCAGCTATCGGGACGGGGCGGAGGGGGCTTTCTTT.

Regarding this clone: The same CDR3 can be traced to other DNA sequences in this sample. This chain connects TRBV7-3 to TRBJ2-1; possible D gene TRBD1, 6 bases. Trimming stripped 5 bases from V and 3 bases from J, with 8 bases between. This CDR3 spans 13 amino acids. Germline CDR1 SGHTA, CDR2 FQGTGA. DNA of the CDR3: TGTGCCAGCAGCCAGGACAGCTACAATGAGCAGTTCTTC. Translated: CASSQDSYNEQFF.

This chain connects TRBV10-3 to TRBJ2-2; D ambiguous. The CDR3 loop spans 14 amino acids. Germline loops: CDR1 ENHRY, CDR2 SYGVKD. Deletions cut 8 bases from V and 1 base from J, with 11 bases between. CDR3 coding DNA: TGTGCCATCGCGACGACTGAGAACACCGGGGAGCTGTTTTTT. Its protein product is CAIATTENTGELFF.

The sample holds a few counts of this clone. The chain joins TRBV10-3 to TRBJ2-1; 9 positions match TRBD1. This CDR3 spans 14 amino acids. The V segment lost 6 bases and the J segment 4 bases; nucleotides outside the gene matches: 4. The V gene's germline CDR1 is ENHRY and CDR2 SYGVKD. CDR3: CAISPGQGYNEQFF. The CDR3 DNA reads as TGTGCCATCAGCCCGGGACAGGGATACAATGAGCAGTTCTTC.

J is TRBJ2-5 and V is TRBV27; TRBD1 matches 8 bases. Germline CDR1 reads MNHEY; CDR2 reads SMNVEV (reference sequence). This CDR3 spans 15 amino acids. With 4 bases clipped from V and 4 bases from J, the junction kept 8 bases outside the gene matches. CDR3: CASSWGRGQGETQYF. CDR3 DNA sequence: TGTGCCAGCAGTTGGGGCAGGGGGCAAGGAGAGACCCAGTACTTC.

The genes are TRBV19 and TRBJ2-1; 11 bases are a match to TRBD2. This CDR3 is 17 amino acids long. CDR1 and CDR2 (germline): LNHDA, SQIVND (reference sequence). The V gene end was trimmed by 1 base and the J gene end by 2 bases; junction bases not matched to a gene: 4. CDR3 residues: CASSIGGTSGTYNEQFF. In DNA, the CDR3 is TGTGCCAGTAGTATAGGGGGGACTAGCGGAACCTACAATGAGCAGTTCTTC.

This clone was detected a few times. At one boundary the junction diverges from the germline segment, which might be a read error. The rearrangement joins TRBV7-9 to TRBJ1-5; D might be TRBD1 (5 bases). This CDR3 is built from 16 residues. The germline CDR1 and CDR2 sequences are SEHNR and FQNEAQ (reference sequence). CDR3 region: CSSSLARGAFNQPQHF. The CDR3 bases are TGTTCCAGCAGCTTAGCGCGCGGGGCCTTCAATCAGCCCCAGCATTTT.

This chain uses TRBV9 with TRBJ2-3; TRBD2 might be the D (6 bases). Trimming removed 3 bases from V and 2 bases from J, with 13 bases in between. CDR1 is SGDLS, CDR2 YYNGEE, per germline. The CDR3 loop spans 15 amino acids. CDR3: CASSDQGLNTDTQYF. CDR3 nucleotide sequence: TGTGCCAGCAGCGATCAGGGACTGAACACAGATACGCAGTATTTT.

The chain employs TRBV6-6 and TRBJ2-3; 12 nucleotides match TRBD2. The CDR3 extends over 15 amino acids. Trimming cost V 6 bases and J 0 bases; bases outside gene matches: 1. Germline CDR1 and CDR2: MNHNY and SVGAGI (reference sequence). In DNA, the CDR3 is TGTGCCAGCAGCCTAGCGGGAGGGAGCACAGATACGCAGTATTTT. Protein sequence: CASSLAGGSTDTQYF.

The chain carries TRBV4-3 and TRBJ2-5, with 7 bases identical to TRBD1. There are 15 residues in the CDR3. CDR1 is LGHNA, CDR2 YSLEER, per germline. V lost 1 base to trimming and J lost 2 bases; unmatched junction nucleotides: 4. CDR3 residues: CASSQVQGEQETQYF. CDR3 nucleotides: TGCGCCAGCAGCCAAGTGCAGGGGGAACAAGAGACCCAGTACTTC.